These T cell receptor beta chains were read from a single sample in a study of beta chain features in type 1 diabetes. Generated by immunoSEQ multiplex PCR, the TCRdb table keeps only in-frame clones and is missing some. Among about 260,000 clones listed, approximately 20% were seen once. The sample consisted of naive CD4+ T cells from blood. The receptors here all came from a woman in her thirties or forties with type 1 diabetes. Both conserved end residues are part of each CDR3. The order of the fields is V gene, J gene, clone size, D gene, CDR3 DNA, CDR3 protein. D genes are given only for firm matches. Part of the rows lack a size; the others show once, few, many or a class for expanded clones.

>TRBV5-4|TRBJ2-1|NA|NA
TGTGCCAGCAGCTTGGCGACACCAACGAATGAGCAGTTCTTC
CASSLATPTNEQFF
>TRBV5-1|TRBJ2-5|few|TRBD1
TGCGCCAGCAGCTTGGCCGGACAGGTAGAATGGGAGACCCAGTACTTC
CASSLAGQVEWETQYF
>TRBV28|TRBJ2-5|NA|NA
TGTGCCAGCGCCGGCGGTGGTTTGGAGACCCAGTACTTC
CASAGGGLETQYF
>TRBV18|TRBJ2-7|NA|TRBD1
TGTGCCAGCTCACCTCCGGGACAGGGCCTCTACGAGCAGTACTTC
CASSPPGQGLYEQYF
>TRBV2|TRBJ2-1|few|NA
TGTGCCAGCAGTGAACATTACAATGAGCAGTTCTTC
CASSEHYNEQFF
>TRBV6-5|TRBJ1-6|few|NA
TGTGCCAGCAGCCGACAGATAGGATGGGATTCACCCCTCCACTTT
CASSRQIGWDSPLHF
>TRBV20-1|TRBJ2-3|few|NA
TGCAGTGCCGGGGAAGATACGCAGTATTTT
CSAGEDTQYF
>TRBV4-2|TRBJ2-1|few|NA
TGTGCCAGCAGCCAAGAACAGGGAAACAATGAGCAGTTCTTC
CASSQEQGNNEQFF
>TRBV4-2|TRBJ1-2|NA|TRBD1
TGTGCCAGCAGCCAAGATGAGACAGGGGATTATGGCTACACCTTC
CASSQDETGDYGYTF
>TRBV30|TRBJ1-1|few|NA
TGTGCCTGCCCCCTATCGGGATTTAGCGGGACTGAAGCTTTCTTT
CACPLSGFSGTEAFF
>TRBV4-1|TRBJ1-4|few|NA
TGCGCCAGCAGCCAAGGGGCAGGAGGTGAAAAACTGTTTTTT
CASSQGAGGEKLFF
>TRBV28|TRBJ2-1|NA|TRBD1
TGTGCCAGCAGTATACAGGGGGCTGTCCGAAATGAGCAGTTCTTC
CASSIQGAVRNEQFF
>TRBV10-3|TRBJ2-1|few|TRBD1
TGTGCCATCATGGCAGGGGGCGAAGACCAGCAGTTCTTC
CAIMAGGEDQQFF
>TRBV30|TRBJ2-2|once|NA
TGTGCCTGGAGTGTAGGGGCCGGGGAGCTGTTTTTT
CAWSVGAGELFF
>TRBV9|TRBJ2-1|NA|TRBD2
TGTGCCAGCAGCCCCCCGGGACTAGCGGGAGTAGGTGAGCAGTTCTTC
CASSPPGLAGVGEQFF
>TRBV7-9|TRBJ1-1|NA|TRBD1
TGTGCCAGCAGCCCACAGGGGACTGAAGCTTTCTTT
CASSPQGTEAFF
>TRBV4-3|TRBJ1-4|NA|TRBD1
TGCGCCAGCAGCCAAGATTTCGGGACAGGGGTGGAAAAACTGTTTTTT
CASSQDFGTGVEKLFF
>TRBV5-4|TRBJ1-2|NA|NA
TGTGCCAGCAGCCCGGGGTGGCGGAGTAACTATGGCTACACCTTC
CASSPGWRSNYGYTF
>TRBV29-1|TRBJ1-5|few|NA
TGCAGCGTTGGGTCAGGGGATAATCAGCCCCAGCATTTT
CSVGSGDNQPQHF
>TRBV27|TRBJ1-1|few|TRBD1
TGTGCCAGCAGTTTGACAGGGGATGGGACTGAAGCTTTCTTT
CASSLTGDGTEAFF
>TRBV4-3|TRBJ1-2|NA|NA
TGCGCCAGCAGGGACAGTAACTATGGCTACACCTTC
CASRDSNYGYTF
>TRBV7-9|TRBJ1-6|NA|TRBD1
TGTGCCAGCAGCCTGGGGGGACAGAATAATTCACCCCTCCACTTT
CASSLGGQNNSPLHF
>TRBV7-2|TRBJ1-4|few|TRBD1
TGTGCCAGCAGCTTAGACAGGGGATATGAAAAACTGTTTTTT
CASSLDRGYEKLFF
>TRBV7-2|TRBJ2-2|NA|TRBD1
TGTGCCAGCAGCTTTGCCGGGACAGGGCTCACCGGGGAGCTGTTTTTT
CASSFAGTGLTGELFF
>TRBV7-2|TRBJ2-7|NA|NA
TGTGCCAGCAGCCCCGGACGGACAAGCTCCTACGAGCAGTACTTC
CASSPGRTSSYEQYF
>TRBV5-1|TRBJ2-7|NA|TRBD2
TGCGCCAGCAGCTTGGGAGGAGGAGCGGGATCCTACGAGCAGTACTTC
CASSLGGGAGSYEQYF
>TRBV29-1|TRBJ1-4|NA|TRBD1
TGCAGCGTTAAAAGGGACAGTTCGACTAATGAAAAACTGTTTTTT
CSVKRDSSTNEKLFF
>TRBV7-3|TRBJ2-5|NA|NA
TGTGCCAGCGCCGGGTCCCCCTCGGAAACCCAGTACTTC
CASAGSPSETQYF
>TRBV30|TRBJ1-1|NA|TRBD1
TGTGCCTGGCAAGACAGGGCCACTGAAGCTTTCTTT
CAWQDRATEAFF
>TRBV5-1|TRBJ2-1|NA|NA
TGCGCCAGCAGCTTGGTAGGTCCAGGGGGGAATGAGCAGTTCTTC
CASSLVGPGGNEQFF
>TRBV2|TRBJ2-6|few|NA
TGTGCCAGCAAGGAGGGCTCTGGGGCCAACGTCCTGACTTTC
CASKEGSGANVLTF
>TRBV2|TRBJ1-1|few|NA
TGTGCCAGCAATCGGGAAGGTATGACTGAAGCTTTCTTT
CASNREGMTEAFF
>TRBV7-2|TRBJ2-2|NA|NA
TGTGCCAGCAGCTTTGGGCAGGTGAACACCGGGGAGCTGTTTTTT
CASSFGQVNTGELFF
>TRBV2|TRBJ2-1|few|TRBD1
TGTGCCAGCAGTCCACAGGGGCATGAGCAGTTCTTC
CASSPQGHEQFF
>TRBV9|TRBJ1-3|NA|NA
TGTGCCAGCAGCGTAGGGAGCTCTGGAAACACCATATATTTT
CASSVGSSGNTIYF
>TRBV1|TRBJ2-3|NA|NA
TGCACCAGCAGCCAACTAGCCTCAGATACGCAGTATTTT
CTSSQLASDTQYF